The present TCR beta chain was sequenced within a study of tumor-infiltrating lymphocytes in primary liver carcinoma. This clonotype was seen only a few times. The CDR3 has 12 amino acids. Between the trimmed V and J ends, which lost 4 bases and 2 bases, there was a span of 5 bases. Per the germline V gene, CDR1 is SEHNR and CDR2 is FQNEAQ (reference sequence). Starting material of 400 to 600 ng total RNA yielded TCR beta cDNA via a constant-region primer. Three-round nested multiplex PCR performed with slightly modified ARM-PCR produced the TCR beta libraries. The first two PCR rounds used TRBV1-TRBV30 forward primers with a C-beta reverse primer, about 10 cycles each. TCRdb redid the calling of the multiplex PCR reads with MiXCR, one entry per CDR3 protein. The table includes 310,000 or so distinct CDR3 sequences, 65% detected once. Germline DNA was also extracted, and blood RNA derived from unsorted whole blood. Preoperatively, peripheral blood was drawn, four milliliters in total.

Material for sequencing was peripheral blood. The receptor was derived from a man aged 35 to 55 with primary liver carcinoma and hepatitis B virus infection. J is TRBJ1-1 and V is TRBV7-9; D unresolved. The CDR3 is CASSYSNTEAFF. CDR3 DNA: TGTGCCAGCAGCTACAGCAACACTGAAGCTTTCTTT. Looking up the rest from reference TRBV7-9 and TRBJ1-1 gives the full variable domain: DTGVSQNPRHKITKRGQNVTFRCDPISEHNRLYWYRQTLGQGPEFLTYFQNEAQLEKSRLLSDRFSAERPKGSFSTLEIQRTEQGDSAMYLCASSYSNTEAFFGQGTRLTVV.